A selection of T cell receptor beta chains follows, all from one sample in a study of spatial heterogeneity in lung cancer. TCRdb reprocessed the 5' RACE reads via MiXCR and lists one record per CDR3 protein. This table has 30,000 to 45,000 distinct CDR3 sequences, less than 9.5% appearing once. The source was PBMCs, collected at surgery. All receptors come from a female donor with early-stage non-small cell lung cancer. CDR3s include the opening cysteine and the closing phenylalanine or tryptophan. D genes are given only for firm matches. Size values are once, few and many counts, or a class for expanded clones, and some rows have none.

TRBJ1-5 | TRBV5-1 | many | - | CASSQVGNQPQHF | TGCGCCAGCAGCCAGGTGGGGAATCAGCCCCAGCATTTT
TRBJ2-7 | TRBV4-1 | many | - | CASSPRDILSYEQYF | TGCGCCAGCAGCCCGCGGGACATCCTCTCCTACGAGCAGTACTTC
TRBJ2-2 | TRBV24-1 | many | - | CATSDYGGTNTGELFF | TGTGCCACCAGTGATTACGGCGGCACGAACACCGGGGAGCTGTTTTTT
TRBJ2-1 | TRBV3-1 | - | TRBD1 | CASSLGQLNEQFF | TGTGCCAGCAGCCTGGGACAGTTAAATGAGCAGTTCTTC
TRBJ2-5 | TRBV5-6 | few | - | CASSLVAETQYF | TGTGCCAGCAGCTTGGTCGCCGAGACCCAGTACTTC
TRBJ1-1 | TRBV15 | many | - | CATSRRGRNTEAFF | TGTGCCACCAGCCGCAGGGGTAGGAACACTGAAGCTTTCTTT
TRBJ1-1 | TRBV7-9 | few | - | CASSLLEGSRAFF | TGTGCCAGCAGCTTATTGGAGGGTTCGCGAGCTTTCTTT
TRBJ2-3 | TRBV3-1 | many | - | CASSQFVSVYTQYF | TGTGCCAGCAGCCAATTCGTGAGTGTTTATACGCAGTATTTT
TRBJ2-5 | TRBV6-1 | many | - | CASRRGPGQETQYF | TGTGCCAGCAGAAGAGGACCGGGCCAAGAGACCCAGTACTTC
TRBJ2-2 | TRBV9 | many | - | CASSPHGGELFF | TGTGCCAGCAGCCCTCATGGCGGGGAGCTGTTTTTT
TRBJ2-3 | TRBV3-1 | many | - | CASSLRLYTDTQYF | TGTGCCAGCAGCTTACGACTGTACACAGATACGCAGTATTTT
TRBJ2-5 | TRBV19 | few | - | CASSISVQETQYF | TGTGCCAGTAGTATCTCGGTTCAAGAGACCCAGTACTTC
TRBJ2-7 | TRBV21-1 | many | - | CASIRGRTYEQYF | TGTGCCAGCATCCGGGGAAGGACATACGAGCAGTACTTC
TRBJ2-7 | TRBV4-3 | few | TRBD2 | CASSPRGGGGTYEQYF | TGCGCCAGCAGCCCCCGGGGGGGCGGGGGCACCTACGAGCAGTACTTC
TRBJ1-6 | TRBV18 | few | TRBD1 | CASSGTGTYDSPLHF | TGTGCCAGCTCAGGGACAGGGACCTATGATTCACCCCTCCACTTT
TRBJ1-1 | TRBV5-1 | - | - | CASSLVGVTEAFF | TGCGCCAGCAGCTTGGTAGGGGTCACTGAAGCTTTCTTT
TRBJ1-2 | TRBV7-2 | many | - | CASSSVGDLGRYTF | TGTGCCAGCAGCTCAGTAGGGGACCTAGGACGCTACACCTTC
TRBJ1-2 | TRBV3-1 | few | TRBD1 | CASSQQGALGYTF | TGTGCCAGCAGCCAGCAGGGGGCTCTCGGCTACACCTTC
TRBJ1-5 | TRBV20-1 | many | - | CSAREGGDNQPQHF | TGCAGTGCCAGGGAGGGGGGAGACAATCAGCCCCAGCATTTT
TRBJ1-1 | TRBV20-1 | few | TRBD1 | CSARRASTGGTEAFF | TGCAGTGCTAGACGGGCGAGTACAGGGGGAACTGAAGCTTTCTTT
TRBJ2-1 | TRBV6-2/TRBV6-3 | many | - | CASSFFFRDPSSYNEQFF | TGTGCCAGCAGCTTTTTTTTCCGGGACCCGAGCTCCTACAATGAGCAGTTCTTC
TRBJ1-3 | TRBV5-1 | many | - | CASTPFAGAGNTIYF | TGCGCCAGCACCCCATTTGCAGGGGCTGGAAACACCATATATTTT
TRBJ2-4 | TRBV5-1 | many | - | CASSLDGQGAKNIQYF | TGCGCCAGCAGCTTGGACGGGCAGGGAGCCAAAAACATTCAGTACTTC
TRBJ2-1 | TRBV12-3/TRBV12-4 | many | TRBD2 | CASSSGTSGLSSDNEQFF | TGTGCCAGCAGTTCCGGGACTAGCGGCCTCTCTTCCGACAATGAGCAGTTCTTC
TRBJ1-1 | TRBV7-2 | many | - | CASSLLASAAEAFF | TGTGCCAGCAGCTTGTTGGCGAGTGCTGCTGAAGCTTTCTTT
TRBJ2-1 | TRBV29-1 | - | TRBD2 | CSSAGDHSSYNEQFF | TGCAGTTCCGCGGGGGACCACAGCTCCTACAATGAGCAGTTCTTC
TRBJ2-1 | TRBV15 | - | TRBD2 | CATSREVGSGRAGNNEQFF | TGTGCCACCAGCAGAGAAGTCGGTAGCGGGAGGGCCGGAAACAATGAGCAGTTCTTC
TRBJ1-2 | TRBV29-1 | - | - | CGSRAGYGYTF | TGCGGCTCCAGGGCGGGCTATGGCTACACCTTC
TRBJ1-1 | TRBV29-1 | many | - | CSVEGGRGTEAFF | TGCAGCGTTGAGGGAGGGCGGGGCACTGAAGCTTTCTTT
TRBJ2-5 | TRBV5-1 | many | TRBD2 | CASSLAGTSTETQYF | TGCGCCAGCAGCTTGGCCGGGACTAGCACCGAGACCCAGTACTTC
TRBJ1-1 | TRBV5-8 | many | - | CASSYRDRSAREAFF | TGTGCCAGCAGCTATCGAGACAGGTCGGCCCGAGAAGCTTTCTTT
TRBJ2-7 | TRBV7-9 | many | TRBD1 | CASSSDRRWARYEQYF | TGTGCCAGCAGCTCGGACAGGCGGTGGGCTCGATACGAGCAGTACTTC
TRBJ2-7 | TRBV28 | many | TRBD1 | CASSRDRYYEQYF | TGTGCCAGCTCAAGGGACAGATACTACGAGCAGTACTTC
TRBJ2-7 | TRBV7-2 | many | - | CASSSDRVYYEQYF | TGTGCCAGCAGCTCGGACCGCGTGTACTACGAGCAGTACTTC
TRBJ2-2 | TRBV5-4 | few | TRBD2 | CASSLAGGAEGELFF | TGTGCCAGCAGCTTAGCGGGGGGCGCCGAAGGGGAGCTGTTTTTT
TRBJ2-3 | TRBV6-1 | many | - | CASSDRLSFGLDTQYF | TGTGCCAGCAGTGACCGGTTGTCTTTCGGTTTAGATACGCAGTATTTT
TRBJ2-7 | TRBV29-1 | few | TRBD1 | CSVRQGSSYEQYF | TGCAGCGTCCGACAGGGCAGCTCCTACGAGCAGTACTTC
TRBJ1-2 | TRBV30 | few | - | CAWNFQGTYGYTF | TGTGCCTGGAACTTCCAGGGGACCTATGGCTACACCTTC
TRBJ1-3 | TRBV27 | many | - | CASSLGTPVSGNTIYF | TGTGCCAGCAGTTTGGGGACTCCGGTCTCTGGAAACACCATATATTTT
TRBJ1-1 | TRBV9 | many | - | CASSLLRGEAEAFF | TGTGCCAGCAGTCTACTCCGGGGGGAGGCTGAAGCTTTCTTT
TRBJ2-1 | TRBV4-3 | - | TRBD2 | CASSHLPLETSGSHEQFF | TGCGCCAGCAGCCACCTCCCGCTCGAGACTAGCGGGAGCCATGAGCAGTTCTTC
TRBJ2-5 | TRBV5-6 | many | TRBD1 | CASSWDGQGEETQYF | TGTGCCAGCAGCTGGGACGGACAGGGCGAAGAGACCCAGTACTTC
TRBJ1-2 | TRBV18 | few | - | CASSPNAQGDYGYTF | TGTGCCAGCTCACCAAACGCGCAGGGCGACTATGGCTACACCTTC
TRBJ2-1 | TRBV24-1 | many | - | CATRPRGNFNEQFF | TGTGCCACCAGGCCCAGGGGCAACTTCAATGAGCAGTTCTTC
TRBJ1-1 | TRBV20-1 | few | - | CSASRRKNTEAFF | TGCAGTGCTAGTCGAAGGAAAAACACTGAAGCTTTCTTT
TRBJ1-1 | TRBV7-9 | many | - | CASSSSTMNTEAFF | TGTGCCAGCAGTTCGAGTACTATGAACACTGAAGCTTTCTTT
TRBJ2-1 | TRBV11-2 | medium-sized | TRBD2 | CASSLDLRASGKQFF | TGTGCCAGCAGCTTAGACCTGAGGGCTAGCGGGAAGCAGTTCTTC
TRBJ2-7 | TRBV20-1 | few | - | CSARDRNRGLYEQYF | TGCAGTGCTAGAGATCGGAACAGGGGACTCTACGAGCAGTACTTC
TRBJ2-5 | TRBV19 | many | - | CASSLGPQETQYF | TGTGCCAGTAGCCTGGGCCCTCAAGAGACCCAGTACTTC
TRBJ2-7 | TRBV11-1 | many | - | CASSSLYTYEQYF | TGTGCCAGCAGCTCCCTGTATACCTACGAGCAGTACTTC
TRBJ2-5 | TRBV29-1 | medium-sized | - | CSVGRTAFQYF | TGCAGCGTTGGACGAACAGCTTTCCAGTACTTC